The 31 T cell receptor beta chains below were found in one sample sequenced in a study of cytomegalovirus exposure and HLA in healthy donors. Profiling relied on immunoSEQ multiplex PCR, and the TCRdb table lists in-frame clones only, not all of them. The table records fewer than 75,000 clones, about 95% of them present only once. Sequencing used PBMCs. The source of these receptors is a man between 18 and 35 years old in good health and CMV-seronegative.

The chain is built from TRBV29-1 and TRBJ2-1; 8 bases fit TRBD2. Trimming cost V 6 bases and J 5 bases; bases outside gene matches: 6. CDR1 is SQVTM, CDR2 ANQGSEA, per germline. The CDR3 totals 13 residues. Here the CDR3 reads CSVGGVLNNEQFF. CDR3 DNA: TGCAGCGTCGGGGGGGTACTGAACAATGAGCAGTTCTTC.

The gene calls are TRBV7-3 and TRBJ1-1; maybe TRBD1 (6 bases). CDR3 length: 15 amino acids. Germline V gives CDR1 SGHTA, CDR2 FQGTGA. The germline V and J ends were trimmed by 2 bases and 2 bases, with 12 bases remaining between them. CDR3 protein: CASSLFPGANTEAFF. DNA of the CDR3: TGTGCCAGCAGCTTATTCCCAGGGGCAAACACTGAAGCTTTCTTT.

The chain is built from TRBV2 and TRBJ1-5; D gene unclear. The CDR3 loop spans 14 amino acids. V was cut by 7 bases and J by 4 bases, with 14 bases left in between. Germline lookup yields CDR1 SNHLY and CDR2 FYNNEI. CDR3 sequence (DNA): TGTGCCAGCAAGGGTGGCGGGAGGAATCAGCCCCAGCATTTT. Its protein is CASKGGGRNQPQHF.

The chain joins TRBV30 to TRBJ1-5; D is unresolved. The germline gives CDR1 GTSNPN, CDR2 SVGIG (reference sequence). CDR3 length: 15 residues. Between the trimmed V and J ends, which lost 0 bases and 0 bases, there was a span of 9 bases. This CDR3 is CAWSVAAYSNQPQHF. The CDR3 nucleotides read TGTGCCTGGAGTGTAGCCGCATATAGCAATCAGCCCCAGCATTTT. Full variable domain (remainder filled in from reference TRBV30 and TRBJ1-5): SQTIHQWPATLVQPVGSPLSLECTVEGTSNPNLYWYRQAAGRGLQLLFYSVGIGQISSEVPQNLSASRPQDRQFILSSKKLLLSDSGFYLCAWSVAAYSNQPQHFGDGTRLSIL.

The rearrangement joins TRBV7-2 to TRBJ2-5; 9 positions match TRBD1. CDR3 length equals 15 residues. CDR1 is SGHTA, CDR2 FQGNSA, per germline. Trimming at V came to 4 bases and at J to 5 bases, leaving 8 bases not matched to a gene. The CDR3 loop reads CASSSRTGAWETQYF. The CDR3, as DNA: TGTGCCAGCAGCTCCCGGACAGGGGCGTGGGAGACCCAGTACTTC.

This sequence joins TRBV10-3 and TRBJ2-7; 7 bases agree with TRBD1. The CDR3 length is 16 residues. Per the germline V gene, CDR1 is ENHRY and CDR2 is SYGVKD. With 3 bases clipped from V and 1 base from J, the junction kept 9 bases outside the gene matches. CDR3 coding DNA: TGTGCCATCAGTGAAAGGTTACAGGGGCCTTCCTACGAGCAGTACTTC. Translated, it gives CAISERLQGPSYEQYF.

This clone is a singleton in its sample. The genes are TRBV5-6 and TRBJ2-7; D is perhaps TRBD1 (6 bases). Germline CDR1 reads SGHDT; CDR2 reads YYEEEE. Between the trimmed V and J ends, which lost 4 bases and 3 bases, there was a span of 14 bases. This CDR3 contains 14 residues. As DNA, the CDR3 is TGTGCCAGCAGCAGGACAGAGATTGTCTACGAGCAGTACTTC. This translates into CASSRTEIVYEQYF.

The chain joins TRBV2 to TRBJ1-1; the D is unclear. The CDR3 length is 12 residues. In germline, CDR1 is SNHLY, CDR2 FYNNEI. Trimming removed 8 bases from V and 3 bases from J, with 10 bases in between. The CDR3 coding sequence is TGTGCCAGCCTTCGATCGGACACTGAAGCTTTCTTT. Protein: CASLRSDTEAFF.

This chain uses TRBV30 with TRBJ2-1; TRBD2 matches 11 bases. The CDR3 is 15 amino acids. Trimming at V came to 5 bases and at J to 1 base, leaving 4 bases not matched to a gene. Germline CDR1 is GTSNPN and CDR2 is SVGIG (reference sequence). In nucleotides, the CDR3 is TGTGCCTGGTGTAGCGGGGGGGCGTCCTACAATGAGCAGTTCTTC. This sequence encodes CAWCSGGASYNEQFF.

The rearrangement links TRBV11-1 to TRBJ2-1; 8 bases are shared with TRBD2. The CDR3 has 16 amino acids. The germline V gene encodes CDR1 SGHAT and CDR2 FQDESV (reference sequence). V trimming: 1 base; J trimming: 5 bases; junction bases outside the gene matches: 7. As DNA, the CDR3 is TGTGCCAGCAGCTTAGTTCGGGGGGGGGCCCACAATGAGCAGTTCTTC. Amino acids: CASSLVRGGAHNEQFF.

The chain recombines TRBV7-9 with TRBJ1-2, with 9 nucleotides matching TRBD1. Germline CDR1 and CDR2: SEHNR and FQNEAQ (reference sequence). CDR3 length equals 15 residues. J lost 1 base, V lost 0 bases, and 0 bases had no gene match. Written as DNA, the CDR3 is TGTGCCAGCAGCTTAGCGACAGGGGGTAACTATGGCTACACCTTC. Translating gives CASSLATGGNYGYTF.

The genes are TRBV7-9 and TRBJ1-1; TRBD1 matches 7 bases. CDR1 is SEHNR and CDR2 is FQNEAQ in the germline V gene (reference sequence). The V gene end was trimmed by 4 bases and the J gene end by 1 base; junction bases not matched to a gene: 6. The CDR3 covers 15 residues. Here the CDR3 reads CASSSQGGRNTEAFF. CDR3 bases: TGTGCCAGCAGCTCGCAGGGGGGACGGAACACTGAAGCTTTCTTT.

The chain has TRBV7-2 and TRBJ2-1; 9 nucleotides align to TRBD2. The germline V gene encodes CDR1 SGHTA and CDR2 FQGNSA. The trim removed 1 base at V and 9 bases at J, leaving 7 bases unmatched. CDR3 length: 15 amino acids. The CDR3 reads CASSLGGGAQGEQFF. The CDR3 DNA is TGTGCCAGCAGCTTAGGCGGGGGGGCCCAGGGTGAGCAGTTCTTC.

The chain combines TRBV5-1 with TRBJ2-7; D possibly corresponds to TRBD2 (6 bases). Germline values: CDR1 SGHRS, CDR2 YFSETQ. The CDR3 is made up of 16 amino acids. Trimming shortened V by 4 bases and J by 3 bases, and 20 bases separated the two germline ends. DNA for the CDR3: TGCGCCAGCAGCCCCGGACTCAAGCCGGGGGTCTACGAGCAGTACTTC. Translation: CASSPGLKPGVYEQYF. The variable domain in full, with the rest retrieved from reference TRBV5-1 and TRBJ2-7, is KAGVTQTPRYLIKTRGQQVTLSCSPISGHRSVSWYQQTPGQGLQFLFEYFSETQRNKGNFPGRFSGRQFSNSRSEMNVSTLELGDSALYLCASSPGLKPGVYEQYFGPGTRLTVT.

The chain has TRBV28 and TRBJ1-3, with D possibly matching TRBD1 (6 bases). The CDR3 spans 15 residues. Deletions cut 2 bases from V and 6 bases from J, with 14 bases between. Germline V gives CDR1 MDHEN, CDR2 SYDVKM. This chain's CDR3 is CASSLIKGQTNTIYF. The CDR3 nucleotides are TGTGCCAGCAGTTTAATTAAAGGACAGACAAACACCATATATTTT.

CDR3 sequence reads: CASGLAGYEQYF. CDR3 in DNA: TGTGCCAGCGGGCTAGCGGGGTACGAGCAGTACTTC. The chain uses TRBV14 and TRBJ2-7; TRBD2 matches at 9 bases. The germline CDR1 and CDR2 sequences are SGHDN and FVKESK. V lost 8 bases and J lost 4; bases outside the gene matches: 3. There are 12 residues in the CDR3.

The rearrangement uses TRBV5-6 and TRBJ1-2; D gene ambiguous. Germline CDR1 reads SGHDT; CDR2 reads YYEEEE. The CDR3 has 17 amino acids. The V end was cut by 2 bases, the J end by 1 base, with 18 bases between. The CDR3 region has the DNA TGTGCCAGCAGCTTTACCTCAACGGGTCTTCTTAACTATGGCTACACCTTC. It is translated as CASSFTSTGLLNYGYTF. Full variable domain (missing parts from reference TRBV5-6 and TRBJ1-2): DAGVTQSPTHLIKTRGQQVTLRCSPKSGHDTVSWYQQALGQGPQFIFQYYEEEERQRGNFPDRFSGHQFPNYSSELNVNALLLGDSALYLCASSFTSTGLLNYGYTFGSGTRLTVV.

This clone came up once. This rearrangement joins TRBV5-1 to TRBJ2-7, with D uncertain. V was cut by 7 bases and J by 5 bases, with 16 bases left in between. CDR3 length: 13 amino acids. Germline CDR1 and CDR2: SGHRS and YFSETQ. CDR3 sequence: CASRALEYDEQYF. In DNA form, the CDR3 reads TGCGCCAGCCGTGCCTTAGAATACGACGAGCAGTACTTC.

The CDR3 here is CSVELGTGGGYEQYF. The CDR3 DNA reads TGCAGCGTTGAATTAGGGACAGGGGGCGGGTACGAGCAGTACTTC. The J gene is TRBJ2-7, the V gene TRBV29-1; 12 positions match TRBD1. The CDR3 has 15 amino acids. V trimming: 2 bases; J trimming: 4 bases; junction bases outside the gene matches: 6. Germline CDR1 and CDR2: SQVTM and ANQGSEA.

The V gene is TRBV9, the J gene TRBJ1-1; 7 bases line up with TRBD1. The CDR3 length is 14 residues. Per germline, CDR1 SGDLS and CDR2 YYNGEE. After removal of 0 bases from V and 4 bases from J, the junction contained 3 bases not matched to a gene. The CDR3 sequence is CASSVAYRGTEAFF. The CDR3 DNA reads TGTGCCAGCAGCGTAGCTTACAGGGGCACTGAAGCTTTCTTT.

The rearrangement joins TRBV6-5 to TRBJ1-1; the match to TRBD1 covers 8 bases. This CDR3 region has 16 residues. The V gene's germline CDR1 is MNHEY and CDR2 SVGAGI. V shed 3 bases and J 4 bases; nucleotides not matched to a gene: 10. The CDR3 nucleotides are TGTGCCAGCAGTTATTCGACAGGGGATTACGGCACTGAAGCTTTCTTT. Its translation: CASSYSTGDYGTEAFF.

The chain joins TRBV5-6 to TRBJ2-7; 7 bases match TRBD2. This CDR3 spans 13 amino acids. V was pared by 2 bases and J by 5 bases, with 4 bases of the junction left unmatched. Germline CDR1 is SGHDT and CDR2 is YYEEEE. CDR3 region: CASSFGGVNEQYF. The CDR3 region has the DNA TGTGCCAGCAGCTTTGGGGGGGTTAACGAGCAGTACTTC.

The CDR3 region has the DNA TGTGCCAGCAGCCCAGGGAAAGGGGCCAACGTCCTGACTTTC. This translates into CASSPGKGANVLTF. V gene TRBV7-9 combines with J gene TRBJ2-6, with D possibly matching TRBD1 (5 bases). This CDR3 contains 14 residues. Trimming stripped 5 bases from V and 4 bases from J, with 9 bases between. Germline V CDR1 and CDR2: SEHNR, FQNEAQ (reference sequence).

The chain has TRBV19 and TRBJ2-2, with TRBD1 identical over 10 bases. Looked up from germline, CDR1 is LNHDA and CDR2 is SQIVND (reference sequence). The V and J ends lost 6 bases and 3 bases, in that order; junction bases with no gene match: 4. The CDR3 is made up of 15 amino acids. CDR3 region: CASRRQGADTGELFF. DNA for the CDR3: TGTGCCAGTAGGAGACAGGGGGCCGACACCGGGGAGCTGTTTTTT. The full variable domain, completed using reference TRBV19 and TRBJ2-2, is DGGITQSPKYLFRKEGQNVTLSCEQNLNHDAMYWYRQDPGQGLRLIYYSQIVNDFQKGDIAEGYSVSREKKESFPLTVTSAQKNPTAFYLCASRRQGADTGELFFGEGSRLTVL.

V usage is TRBV13 and J usage is TRBJ1-2; 7 bases are shared with TRBD1. The CDR3 is made up of 14 amino acids. With V trimmed by 5 bases and J by 2 bases, 5 bases remained unmatched. CDR1 is PRHDT, CDR2 FYEKMQ, per germline (reference sequence). CDR3 sequence reads: CASSGETGNYGYTF. CDR3 coding DNA: TGTGCCAGCAGCGGGGAGACAGGGAACTATGGCTACACCTTC.

The table lists this clone with a count of one. This chain joins TRBV2 and TRBJ1-3; TRBD1 agrees at 8 bases. The V gene end was trimmed by 6 bases and the J gene end by 4 bases; junction bases not matched to a gene: 5. There are 14 residues in the CDR3. The V gene's germline CDR1 is SNHLY and CDR2 FYNNEI. In DNA, the CDR3 is TGTGCCAGCAGGGAACAGGGGGTCGGAAACACCATATATTTT. It codes for CASREQGVGNTIYF.

This clone was recorded once. The chain couples TRBV11-1 to TRBJ1-1; D unresolved. The CDR3 runs 15 residues. Germline V gene data show CDR1 as SGHAT and CDR2 as FQDESV (reference sequence). V was trimmed by 0 bases and J by 4 bases, leaving 12 bases between them. The CDR3 bases are TGTGCCAGCAGCTTAGCCGGATCTGGGAGCACTGAAGCTTTCTTT. This sequence encodes CASSLAGSGSTEAFF.

The chain is built from TRBV19 and TRBJ1-5; weak D call: TRBD1 (6 bases). CDR1 is LNHDA, CDR2 SQIVND, per germline (reference sequence). The CDR3 contains 12 residues. V was trimmed by 5 bases and J by 10 bases, leaving 12 bases between them. The chain's CDR3 is CASSFLDSPQHF. The CDR3 region has the DNA TGTGCCAGTAGTTTTCTGGACAGCCCCCAGCATTTT.

V gene TRBV27 combines with J gene TRBJ1-1; D is perhaps TRBD1 (5 bases). The CDR3 is 14 amino acids. CDR1 and CDR2 from the germline V gene are MNHEY and SMNVEV (reference sequence). Trimming removed 2 bases from V and 3 bases from J, with 10 bases in between. The CDR3: CASSLGGGYTEAFF. The CDR3 region has the DNA TGTGCCAGCAGTTTAGGGGGGGGGTACACTGAAGCTTTCTTT.

The CDR3 DNA sequence: TGTGCCAGCAGCTTGGGGGACAGGGAAATGGATCAGCCCCAGCATTTT. It specifies CASSLGDREMDQPQHF. The chain uses TRBV5-5 and TRBJ1-5; TRBD1 aligns across 9 bases. The CDR3 loop spans 16 amino acids. The V segment lost 0 bases and the J segment 5 bases; nucleotides outside the gene matches: 6. Germline V gene lookup returns CDR1 SGHKS and CDR2 YYEKEE (reference sequence).

This clone was counted once. This chain links TRBV7-9 with TRBJ2-1, with 8 bases lining up with TRBD2. CDR1 and CDR2 from the germline V gene are SEHNR and FQNEAQ (reference sequence). CDR3 length equals 15 residues. The V segment lost 4 bases and the J segment 10 bases; nucleotides outside the gene matches: 12. CDR3: CASSSVRERGPEQFF. Written as DNA, the CDR3 is TGTGCCAGCAGCTCAGTTAGGGAGCGGGGGCCGGAGCAGTTCTTC. Combining the CDR3 with reference TRBV7-9 and TRBJ2-1 gives the whole variable domain DTGVSQNPRHKITKRGQNVTFRCDPISEHNRLYWYRQTLGQGPEFLTYFQNEAQLEKSRLLSDRFSAERPKGSFSTLEIQRTEQGDSAMYLCASSSVRERGPEQFFGPGTRLTVL.